These 10 T cell receptor beta chains were all obtained from the same sample, sequenced in a study of shared clonotypes between healthy human individuals. Sequencing was performed with immunoSEQ multiplex PCR; in TCRdb, only in-frame clones are kept and a portion is missing. In the table there are about a million clones, around 76% of which are singletons. Sequencing was done on a sample of memory CD4+ T cells sorted from blood. Described subset: CD45RA-negative fraction. The origin of the receptors is a man between 18 and 35 years old in good health.

This chain connects TRBV7-2 to TRBJ2-4; TRBD2 matches 10 bases. This CDR3 contains 18 residues. Germline CDR1 is SGHTA and CDR2 is FQGNSA. V lost 7 bases and J lost 3; bases outside the gene matches: 15. The CDR3 here is CASTIGLAGAWVKNIQYF. CDR3 sequence (DNA): TGTGCCAGCACCATCGGGCTAGCGGGAGCCTGGGTCAAAAACATTCAGTACTTC.

The chain carries TRBV10-3 and TRBJ1-1; 12 bases match TRBD1. CDR1 is ENHRY, CDR2 SYGVKD, per germline. V lost 10 bases and J lost 9; bases outside the gene matches: 12. The CDR3 extends over 14 amino acids. The CDR3 sequence is CASSRDRGLSKAFF. CDR3 DNA: TGTGCCAGCTCTCGGGACAGGGGGCTTTCGAAAGCTTTCTTT.

The J gene is TRBJ2-5, the V gene TRBV5-6, with D possibly called TRBD1 or TRBD2 (6 bases each). CDR3 length: 15 residues. Germline V CDR1 and CDR2: SGHDT, YYEEEE. V was trimmed by 2 bases and J by 4 bases, leaving 15 bases between them. The CDR3 sequence is CASSFDYREAETQYF. The CDR3 nucleotides are TGTGCCAGCAGCTTTGACTACAGGGAGGCAGAGACCCAGTACTTC. Combining the CDR3 with reference TRBV5-6 and TRBJ2-5 gives the whole variable domain DAGVTQSPTHLIKTRGQQVTLRCSPKSGHDTVSWYQQALGQGPQFIFQYYEEEERQRGNFPDRFSGHQFPNYSSELNVNALLLGDSALYLCASSFDYREAETQYFGPGTRLLVL.

This clone was observed a few times. The chain joins TRBV18 to TRBJ2-1, with TRBD2 identical over 11 bases. The CDR3 extends over 15 amino acids. J was trimmed by 4 bases and V by 5 bases; bases with no gene match: 4. The germline CDR1 and CDR2 sequences are KGHSH and LQKENI. CDR3 nucleotide sequence: TGTGCCAGCTCAACCGGGACTAGCGGTTACAATGAGCAGTTCTTC. Translating it yields CASSTGTSGYNEQFF.

The rearrangement links TRBV6-1 to TRBJ1-5; maybe TRBD1 (6 bases). This CDR3 is 14 amino acids long. Between the trimmed V and J ends, which lost 2 bases and 6 bases, there was a span of 11 bases. Germline lookup yields CDR1 MNHNS and CDR2 SASEGT. CDR3 sequence (DNA): TGTGCCAGCAGTGAATTTGGGGGCTTTCAGCCCCAGCATTTT. Amino acid sequence: CASSEFGGFQPQHF.

V usage is TRBV18 and J usage is TRBJ2-7; TRBD2 matches at 8 bases. Germline loops: CDR1 KGHSH, CDR2 LQKENI. The CDR3 length is 15 residues. J was trimmed by 2 bases and V by 3 bases; bases with no gene match: 6. CDR3 amino acids: CASSPERGPTYEQYF. The CDR3 DNA reads TGTGCCAGCTCACCCGAGCGGGGGCCAACCTACGAGCAGTACTTC.

The chain links TRBV28 to TRBJ2-4; the match to TRBD2 covers 7 bases. Germline loops: CDR1 MDHEN, CDR2 SYDVKM. The CDR3 covers 14 residues. V was pared by 2 bases and J by 9 bases, with 7 bases of the junction left unmatched. The CDR3 reads CASSLRAGGSIQYF. The CDR3 DNA is TGTGCCAGCAGTTTAAGGGCGGGCGGGAGCATTCAGTACTTC. Variable domain in full (rest from reference TRBV28 and TRBJ2-4): DVKVTQSSRYLVKRTGEKVFLECVQDMDHENMFWYRQDPGLGLRLIYFSYDVKMKEKGDIPEGYSVSREKKERFSLILESASTNQTSMYLCASSLRAGGSIQYFGAGTRLSVL.

This sequence joins TRBV25-1 and TRBJ2-1, with D perhaps assigned TRBD1 or TRBD2 (5 bases each). This CDR3 comprises 12 residues. V was cut by 3 bases and J by 16 bases, with 16 bases left in between. The V gene's germline CDR1 is MGHDK and CDR2 SYGVNS. CDR3 bases: TGTGCCAGCAGTGACCCTGGGACCGGAAAATTCTTC. It yields the protein CASSDPGTGKFF.

The chain combines TRBV5-4 with TRBJ2-5; 10 nucleotides align to TRBD1. Trimming at V came to 5 bases and at J to 5 bases, leaving 6 bases not matched to a gene. The CDR3 covers 14 residues. CDR1 and CDR2 from the germline V gene are SGHNT and YYREEE (reference sequence). CDR3 protein: CASSGGQGWETQYF. CDR3 coding DNA: TGTGCCAGCAGTGGGGGACAGGGGTGGGAGACCCAGTACTTC. The full variable domain, rest sourced from reference TRBV5-4 and TRBJ2-5, is ETGVTQSPTHLIKTRGQQVTLRCSSQSGHNTVSWYQQALGQGPQFIFQYYREEENGRGNFPPRFSGLQFPNYSSELNVNALELDDSALYLCASSGGQGWETQYFGPGTRLLVL.

The chain couples TRBV5-1 to TRBJ2-6; D not certain. Germline V gene lookup returns CDR1 SGHRS and CDR2 YFSETQ. The V gene lost 7 bases and the J gene lost 4 bases, with 12 bases spanning the gap. This CDR3 is 14 amino acids long. The CDR3 coding sequence is TGCGCCAGCCACTCCGAGGCCGGGGCCAACGTCCTGACTTTC. Translated, it gives CASHSEAGANVLTF.